This paragraph reports one T cell receptor beta chain. Germline loops: CDR1 SQVTM, CDR2 ANQGSEA. Trimming left V 0 bases short and J 1 base short, with 12 bases between. The CDR3 totals 15 residues. This record comes from a study of cytomegalovirus exposure and HLA in healthy donors. Use of 60 Vbeta and 13 Jbeta primers characterized the PCR. Method: immunoSEQ multiplex PCR; TCRdb's copy keeps in-frame clones and lacks some. Here the sample spans 80,000 to 95,000 clones, 60% to 85% being singletons. Sequenced material: PBMCs. The sequence derives from a man aged 18 to 35 in good health and CMV-seropositive. The chain has TRBV29-1 and TRBJ2-5; D not resolved. The CDR3 coding sequence is TGCAGCGTTGAAGATAATTTCTTCTTCCAAGAGACCCAGTACTTC. It is translated as CSVEDNFFFQETQYF.